This T cell receptor (beta chain) comes out of a study of T cell repertoires in cytomegalovirus infection. Study at large: Evidence of both CMV infection and a matching HLA type came from public TCR beta signatures.

Turning to this clonotype: The antigen remains unidentified.

Points from the study as a whole: Dominant in the ex vivo response were TCR beta clonotypes restricted by HLA-C and specific for CMV.

The V gene's germline CDR1 is SNHLY and CDR2 FYNNEI. V lost 6 bases and J lost 12, with 6 bases in between. The CDR3 is 8 amino acids. TCRdb reprocessed the reads with MiXCR, giving one entry per CDR3 protein. The data show around 240,000 distinct CDR3 sequences, roughly 23% seen once. The source is a human donor in good health (CMV status not recorded). Some clones in this sample may be carry-over from other donors' samples. This chain connects TRBV2 to TRBJ2-7, with a weak D call TRBD2 (5 bases). Sequencing used CD8+ T cells from PBMCs. This CDR3 is CASSSGYF. CDR3 in DNA: TGTGCCAGCAGCAGCGGGTACTTC.